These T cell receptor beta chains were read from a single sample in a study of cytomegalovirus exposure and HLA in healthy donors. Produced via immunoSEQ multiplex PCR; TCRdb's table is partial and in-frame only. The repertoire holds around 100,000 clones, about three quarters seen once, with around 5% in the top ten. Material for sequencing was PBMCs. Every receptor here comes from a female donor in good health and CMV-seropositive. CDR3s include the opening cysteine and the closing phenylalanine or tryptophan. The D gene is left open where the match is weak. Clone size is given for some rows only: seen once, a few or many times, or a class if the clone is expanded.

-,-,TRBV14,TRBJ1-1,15,TGTGCCAGCAGCCAAGATACGGGAGCCTCCACTGAAGCTTTCTTT,CASSQDTGASTEAFF
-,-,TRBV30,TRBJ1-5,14,TGTGCCTGGAGTGAAGGACACCTAAATCAGCCCCAGCATTTT,CAWSEGHLNQPQHF
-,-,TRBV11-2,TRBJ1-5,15,TGTGCCAGCAGCCTCGAGGGCTACAGCAATCAGCCCCAGCATTTT,CASSLEGYSNQPQHF
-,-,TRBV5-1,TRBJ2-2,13,TGCGCCAGCAGCTTGGCGGTGGCCGGGGAGCTGTTTTTT,CASSLAVAGELFF
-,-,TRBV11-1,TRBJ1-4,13,TGTGCCAGCAGCTTCATGGGGAGCGAAAAACTGTTTTTT,CASSFMGSEKLFF
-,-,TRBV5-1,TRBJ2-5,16,TGCGCCAGCAGCTTGGGAAGGGACACCGACCAAGAGACCCAGTACTTC,CASSLGRDTDQETQYF
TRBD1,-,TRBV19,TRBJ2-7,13,TGTGCCAGTAGCCGGGACAGGGGATACGAGCAGTACTTC,CASSRDRGYEQYF
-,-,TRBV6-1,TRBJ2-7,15,TGTGCCAGCAGTGATGGTCAGGTCCTCTCCTACGAGCAGTACTTC,CASSDGQVLSYEQYF
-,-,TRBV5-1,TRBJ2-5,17,TGCGCCAGCAGCTTGTTCAGGAACAGCGGAGGGCAAGAGACCCAGTACTTC,CASSLFRNSGGQETQYF
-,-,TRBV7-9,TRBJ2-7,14,TGTGCCAGCAGCTCTAGATGGGCAGGGCCCGAGCAGTACTTC,CASSSRWAGPEQYF
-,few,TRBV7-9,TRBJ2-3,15,TGTGCCAGCAGCTTGGACTCCCTAGCACCAGATACGCAGTATTTT,CASSLDSLAPDTQYF
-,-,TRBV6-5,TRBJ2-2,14,TGTGCCAGCAGAAAGGACACCTTCACCGGGGAGCTGTTTTTT,CASRKDTFTGELFF
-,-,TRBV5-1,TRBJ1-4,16,TGCGCCAGCAGCTTCGAGGGAACGGCTTTTAATGAAAAACTGTTTTTT,CASSFEGTAFNEKLFF
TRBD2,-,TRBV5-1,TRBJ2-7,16,TGCGCCAGCAGCTTGTCGATAGCGGGAGGATCTGCCGAGCAGTACTTC,CASSLSIAGGSAEQYF
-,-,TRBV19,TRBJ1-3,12,TGTGCCAGTACCCACTCGGGAAACACCATATATTTT,CASTHSGNTIYF
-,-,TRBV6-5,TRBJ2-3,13,TGTGCCAGTAGCCTACCCCCCATTGATACGCAGTATTTT,CASSLPPIDTQYF
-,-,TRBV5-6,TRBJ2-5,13,TGTGCCAGCAGCTTGGTGGCTCAAGAGACCCAGTACTTC,CASSLVAQETQYF
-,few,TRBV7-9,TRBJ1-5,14,TGTGCCAGCAGCTTAGGTTCCCAGGGTCAGCCCCAGCATTTT,CASSLGSQGQPQHF
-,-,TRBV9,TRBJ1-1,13,TGTGCCAGCAGCGGCCAGGGGCACACTGAAGCTTTCTTT,CASSGQGHTEAFF
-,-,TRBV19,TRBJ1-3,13,TGTGCCAGTAACGAAGGGGCTGGAAACACCATATATTTT,CASNEGAGNTIYF
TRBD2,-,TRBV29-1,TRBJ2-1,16,TGCAGCGTTGATGGCCAGCGGGGGGGCCGGTACAATGAGCAGTTCTTC,CSVDGQRGGRYNEQFF
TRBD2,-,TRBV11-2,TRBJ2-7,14,TGTGCCAGCAGAGTGGGACTAGCTTCCTACGAGCAGTACTTC,CASRVGLASYEQYF
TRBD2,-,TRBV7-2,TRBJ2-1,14,TGTGCCAGCAGCTTAAAAGGACTAGCCGTTGAGCAGTTCTTC,CASSLKGLAVEQFF
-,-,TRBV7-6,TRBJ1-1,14,TGTGCCAGCAGCTTTCGTGCCGGGGACACTGAAGCTTTCTTT,CASSFRAGDTEAFF
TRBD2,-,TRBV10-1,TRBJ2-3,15,TGCGCCAGCAGCTTGGGACTAGCGGCCACAGATACGCAGTATTTT,CASSLGLAATDTQYF
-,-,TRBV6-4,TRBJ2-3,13,TGTGCCAGCAGCGCCTCTATCACAGATACGCAGTATTTT,CASSASITDTQYF
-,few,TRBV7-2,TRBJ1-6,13,TGTGCCAGCAGGACAGCTTATAATTCACCCCTCCACTTT,CASRTAYNSPLHF
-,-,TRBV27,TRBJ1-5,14,TGTGCCAGCAATCCCCAGGGTCTGGGACAGCCCCAGCATTTT,CASNPQGLGQPQHF
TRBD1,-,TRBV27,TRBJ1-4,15,TGTGCCACTCGAAGTGGGGCAGGGGGATTAGAAAAACTGTTTTTT,CATRSGAGGLEKLFF
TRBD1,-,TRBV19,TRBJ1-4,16,TGTGCCAGTAGTACCCGTGTTGGACAGGCAATTGAAAAACTGTTTTTT,CASSTRVGQAIEKLFF
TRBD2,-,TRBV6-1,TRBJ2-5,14,TGTGCCAGCAGCCTGGGACTAATCCAAGAGACCCAGTACTTC,CASSLGLIQETQYF
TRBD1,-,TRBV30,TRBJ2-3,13,TGTGCCTGGAACAGGGGGCTTGCAGATACGCAGTATTTT,CAWNRGLADTQYF
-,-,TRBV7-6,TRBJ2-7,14,TGTGCCAGCAGCCCCCGGACTAACTCCTACGAGCAGTACTTC,CASSPRTNSYEQYF
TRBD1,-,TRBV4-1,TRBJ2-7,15,TGCGCCAGCAGCTCAAAACAGGGGGACTCCTACGAGCAGTACTTC,CASSSKQGDSYEQYF
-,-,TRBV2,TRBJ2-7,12,TGTGCCAGCAGCCCCCTCCTCTCTGAGCAGTACTTC,CASSPLLSEQYF